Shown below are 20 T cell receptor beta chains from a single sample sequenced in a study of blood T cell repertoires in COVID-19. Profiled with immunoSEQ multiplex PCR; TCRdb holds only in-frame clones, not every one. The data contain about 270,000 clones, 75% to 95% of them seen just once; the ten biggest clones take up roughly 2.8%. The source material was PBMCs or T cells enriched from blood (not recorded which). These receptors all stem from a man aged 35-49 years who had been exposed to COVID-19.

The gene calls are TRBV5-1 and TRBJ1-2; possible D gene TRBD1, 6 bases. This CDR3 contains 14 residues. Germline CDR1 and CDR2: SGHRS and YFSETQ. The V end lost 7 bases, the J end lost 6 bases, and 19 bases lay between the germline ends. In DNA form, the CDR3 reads TGCGCCAGCCGTCTCCCCACAGGGAACGATGGCTACACCTTC. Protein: CASRLPTGNDGYTF.

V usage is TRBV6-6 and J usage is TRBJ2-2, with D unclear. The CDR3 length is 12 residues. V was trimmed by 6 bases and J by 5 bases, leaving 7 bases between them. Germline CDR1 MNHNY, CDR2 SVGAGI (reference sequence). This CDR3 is CASRSITGELFF. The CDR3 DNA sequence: TGTGCCAGCAGGTCCATTACCGGGGAGCTGTTTTTT.

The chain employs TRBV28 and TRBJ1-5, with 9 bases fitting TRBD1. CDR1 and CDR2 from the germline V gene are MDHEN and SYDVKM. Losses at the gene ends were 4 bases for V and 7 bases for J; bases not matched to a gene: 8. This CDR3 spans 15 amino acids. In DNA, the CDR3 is TGTGCCAGCAGTTCGCCGGGACAGGGTAACCAGCCCCAGCATTTT. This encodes CASSSPGQGNQPQHF. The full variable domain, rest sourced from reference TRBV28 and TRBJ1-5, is DVKVTQSSRYLVKRTGEKVFLECVQDMDHENMFWYRQDPGLGLRLIYFSYDVKMKEKGDIPEGYSVSREKKERFSLILESASTNQTSMYLCASSSPGQGNQPQHFGDGTRLSIL.

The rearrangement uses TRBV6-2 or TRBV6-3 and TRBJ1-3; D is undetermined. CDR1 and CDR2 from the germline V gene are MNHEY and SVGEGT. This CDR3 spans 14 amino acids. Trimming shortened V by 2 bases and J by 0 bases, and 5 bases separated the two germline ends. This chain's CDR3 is CASSYGSSGNTIYF. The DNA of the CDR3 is TGTGCCAGCAGTTACGGCAGCTCTGGAAACACCATATATTTT.

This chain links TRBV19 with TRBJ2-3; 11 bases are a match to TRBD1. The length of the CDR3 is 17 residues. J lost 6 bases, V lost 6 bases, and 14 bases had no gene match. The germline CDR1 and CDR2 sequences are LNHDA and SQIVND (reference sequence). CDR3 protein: CASRGMDRGPPMDTQYF. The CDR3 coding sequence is TGTGCCAGTAGGGGAATGGACAGGGGGCCCCCTATGGATACGCAGTATTTT.

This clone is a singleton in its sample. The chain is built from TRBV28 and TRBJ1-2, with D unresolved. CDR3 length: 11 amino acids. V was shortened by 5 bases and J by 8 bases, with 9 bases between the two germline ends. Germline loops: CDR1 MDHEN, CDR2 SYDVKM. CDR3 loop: CASSPRRGYTF. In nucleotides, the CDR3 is TGTGCCAGCAGTCCTCGCCGGGGCTACACCTTC.

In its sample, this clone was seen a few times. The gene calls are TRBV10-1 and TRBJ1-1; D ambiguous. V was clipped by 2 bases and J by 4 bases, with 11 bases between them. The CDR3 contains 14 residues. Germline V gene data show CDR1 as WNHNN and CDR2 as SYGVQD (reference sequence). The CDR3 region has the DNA TGCGCCAGCAGTGAGCTGGGTACGGGCACTGAAGCTTTCTTT. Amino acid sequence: CASSELGTGTEAFF.

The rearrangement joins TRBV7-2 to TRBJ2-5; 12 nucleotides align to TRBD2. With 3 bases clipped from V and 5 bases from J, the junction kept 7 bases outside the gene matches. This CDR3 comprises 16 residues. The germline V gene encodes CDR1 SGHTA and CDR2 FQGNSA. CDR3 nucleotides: TGTGCCAGCAGCTTCTCTAGCGGGAGGGCCTTTGAGACCCAGTACTTC. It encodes CASSFSSGRAFETQYF.

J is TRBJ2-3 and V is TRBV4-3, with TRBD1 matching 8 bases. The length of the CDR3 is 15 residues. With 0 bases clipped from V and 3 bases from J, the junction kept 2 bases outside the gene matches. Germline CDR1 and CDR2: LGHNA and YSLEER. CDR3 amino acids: CASSQDQGATDTQYF. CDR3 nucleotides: TGCGCCAGCAGCCAAGATCAGGGGGCAACAGATACGCAGTATTTT.

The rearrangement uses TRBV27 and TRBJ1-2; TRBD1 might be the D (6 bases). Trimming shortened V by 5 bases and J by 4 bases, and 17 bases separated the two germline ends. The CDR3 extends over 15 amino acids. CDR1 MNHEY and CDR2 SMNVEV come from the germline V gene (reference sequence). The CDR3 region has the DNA TGTGCCAGCAGTCCTGAGGGGGTCTCAGGCTATGGCTACACCTTC. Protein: CASSPEGVSGYGYTF.

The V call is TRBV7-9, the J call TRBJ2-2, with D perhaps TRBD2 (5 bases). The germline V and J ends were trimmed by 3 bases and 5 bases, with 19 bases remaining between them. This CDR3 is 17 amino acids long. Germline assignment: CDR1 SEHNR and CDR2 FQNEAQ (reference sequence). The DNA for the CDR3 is TGTGCCAGCAGCTTCATGAGTCGGGGTACGTCGACCGGGGAGCTGTTTTTT. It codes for CASSFMSRGTSTGELFF.

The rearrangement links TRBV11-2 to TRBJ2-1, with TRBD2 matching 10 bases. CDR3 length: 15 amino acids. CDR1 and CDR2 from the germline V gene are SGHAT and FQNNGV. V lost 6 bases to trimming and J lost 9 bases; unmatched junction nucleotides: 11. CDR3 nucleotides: TGTGCCAGCAGTCTAGAGGGCCTAGCGGGAGCTGAGCAGTTCTTC. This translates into CASSLEGLAGAEQFF.

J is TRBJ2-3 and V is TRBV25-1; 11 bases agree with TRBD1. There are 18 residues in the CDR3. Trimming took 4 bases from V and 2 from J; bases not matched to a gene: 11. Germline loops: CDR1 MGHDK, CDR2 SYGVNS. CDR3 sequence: CASSALSWTGGVTDTQYF. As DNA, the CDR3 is TGTGCCAGCAGTGCATTATCGTGGACAGGGGGCGTCACAGATACGCAGTATTTT.

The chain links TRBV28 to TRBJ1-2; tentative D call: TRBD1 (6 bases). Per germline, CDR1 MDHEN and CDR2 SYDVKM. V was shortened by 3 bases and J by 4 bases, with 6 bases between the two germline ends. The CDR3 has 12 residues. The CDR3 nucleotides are TGTGCCAGCAGTTTGACAGGCTATGGCTACACCTTC. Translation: CASSLTGYGYTF.

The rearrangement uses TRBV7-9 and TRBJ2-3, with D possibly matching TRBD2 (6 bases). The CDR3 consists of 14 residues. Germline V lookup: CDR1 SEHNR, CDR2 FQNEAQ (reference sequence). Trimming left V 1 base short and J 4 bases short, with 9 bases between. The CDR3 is CASSLETRADTQYF. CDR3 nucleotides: TGTGCCAGCAGCTTAGAGACTAGGGCAGATACGCAGTATTTT. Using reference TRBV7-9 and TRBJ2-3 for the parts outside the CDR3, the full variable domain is DTGVSQNPRHKITKRGQNVTFRCDPISEHNRLYWYRQTLGQGPEFLTYFQNEAQLEKSRLLSDRFSAERPKGSFSTLEIQRTEQGDSAMYLCASSLETRADTQYFGPGTRLTVL.

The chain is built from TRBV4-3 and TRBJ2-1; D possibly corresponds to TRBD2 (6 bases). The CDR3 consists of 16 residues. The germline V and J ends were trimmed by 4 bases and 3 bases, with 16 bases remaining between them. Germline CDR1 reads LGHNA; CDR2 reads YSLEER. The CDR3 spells CASSPLIAANYNEQFF. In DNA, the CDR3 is TGCGCCAGCAGCCCCTTAATAGCGGCCAACTACAATGAGCAGTTCTTC.

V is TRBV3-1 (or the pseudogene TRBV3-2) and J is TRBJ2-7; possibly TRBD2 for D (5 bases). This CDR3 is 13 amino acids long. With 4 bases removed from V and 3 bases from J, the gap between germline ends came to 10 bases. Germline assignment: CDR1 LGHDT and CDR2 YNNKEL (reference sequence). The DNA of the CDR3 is TGTGCCAGCAGCCCCGGGATGATCTACGAGCAGTACTTC. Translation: CASSPGMIYEQYF.

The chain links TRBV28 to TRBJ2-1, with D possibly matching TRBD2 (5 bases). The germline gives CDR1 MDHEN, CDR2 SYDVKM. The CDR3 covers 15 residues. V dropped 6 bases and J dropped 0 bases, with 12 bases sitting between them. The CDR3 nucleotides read TGTGCCAGCAGGCTTTTAGGAGGCTCCTACAATGAGCAGTTCTTC. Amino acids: CASRLLGGSYNEQFF.

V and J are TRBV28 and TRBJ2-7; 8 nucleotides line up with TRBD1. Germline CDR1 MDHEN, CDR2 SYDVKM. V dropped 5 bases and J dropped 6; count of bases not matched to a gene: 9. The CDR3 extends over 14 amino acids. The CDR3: CASSVTRGPIEQYF. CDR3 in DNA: TGTGCCAGCAGTGTAACCAGGGGGCCCATCGAGCAGTACTTC.

CDR3 sequence reads: CASSQGSSYNEQFF. Written as DNA, the CDR3 is TGCGCCAGCAGTCAGGGGAGCTCCTACAATGAGCAGTTCTTC. The genes are TRBV4-1 and TRBJ2-1; D possibly corresponds to TRBD1 (6 bases). CDR1 and CDR2 from the germline V gene are MGHRA and YSYEKL. The CDR3 extends over 14 amino acids. V dropped 6 bases and J dropped 0 bases, with 9 bases sitting between them.